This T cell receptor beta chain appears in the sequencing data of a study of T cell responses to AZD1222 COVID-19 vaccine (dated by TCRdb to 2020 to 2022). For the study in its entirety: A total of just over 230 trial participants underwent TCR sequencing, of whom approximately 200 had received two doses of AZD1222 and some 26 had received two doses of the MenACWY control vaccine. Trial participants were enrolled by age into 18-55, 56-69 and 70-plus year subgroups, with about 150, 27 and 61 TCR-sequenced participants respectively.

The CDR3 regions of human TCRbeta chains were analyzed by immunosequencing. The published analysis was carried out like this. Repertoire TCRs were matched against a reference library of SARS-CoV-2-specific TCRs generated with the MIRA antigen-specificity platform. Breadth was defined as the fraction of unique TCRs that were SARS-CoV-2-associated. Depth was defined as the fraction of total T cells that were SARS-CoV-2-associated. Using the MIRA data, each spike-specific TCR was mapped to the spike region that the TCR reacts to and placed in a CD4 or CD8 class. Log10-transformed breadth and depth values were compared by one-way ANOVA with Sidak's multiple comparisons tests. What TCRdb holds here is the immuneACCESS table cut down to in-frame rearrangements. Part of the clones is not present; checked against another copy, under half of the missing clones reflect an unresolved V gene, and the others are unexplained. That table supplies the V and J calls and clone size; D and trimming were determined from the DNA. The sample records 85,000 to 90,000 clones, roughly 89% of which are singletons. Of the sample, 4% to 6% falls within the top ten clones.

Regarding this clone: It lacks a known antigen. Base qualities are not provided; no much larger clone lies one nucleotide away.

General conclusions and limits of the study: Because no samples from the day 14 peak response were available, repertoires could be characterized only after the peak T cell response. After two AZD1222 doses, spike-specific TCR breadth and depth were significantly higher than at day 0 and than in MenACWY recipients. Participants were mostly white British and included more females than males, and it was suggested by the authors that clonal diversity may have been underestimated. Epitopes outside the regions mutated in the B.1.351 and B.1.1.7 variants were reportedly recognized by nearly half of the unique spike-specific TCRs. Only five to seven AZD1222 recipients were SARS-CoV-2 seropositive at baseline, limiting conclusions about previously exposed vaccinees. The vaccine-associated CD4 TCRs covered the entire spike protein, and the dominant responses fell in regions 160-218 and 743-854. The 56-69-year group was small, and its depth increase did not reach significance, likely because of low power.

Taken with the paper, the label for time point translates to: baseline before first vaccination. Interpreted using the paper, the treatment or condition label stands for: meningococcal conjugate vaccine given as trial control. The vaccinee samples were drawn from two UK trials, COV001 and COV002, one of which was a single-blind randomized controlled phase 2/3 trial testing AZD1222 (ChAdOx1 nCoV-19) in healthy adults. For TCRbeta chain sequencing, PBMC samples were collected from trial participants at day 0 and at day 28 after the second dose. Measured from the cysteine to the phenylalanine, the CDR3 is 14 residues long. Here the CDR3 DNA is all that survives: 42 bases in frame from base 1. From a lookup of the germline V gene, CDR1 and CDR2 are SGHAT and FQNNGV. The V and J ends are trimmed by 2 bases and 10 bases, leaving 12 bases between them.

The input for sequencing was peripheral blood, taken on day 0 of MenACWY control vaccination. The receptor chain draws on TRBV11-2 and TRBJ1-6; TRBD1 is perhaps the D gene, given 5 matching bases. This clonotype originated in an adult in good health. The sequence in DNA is TGTGCCAGCAGCTTAACTGGGACGACCTCACCCCTCCACTTT. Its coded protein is CASSLTGTTSPLHF.